Sequencing of this T cell receptor (beta chain) was carried out in a study of OX40 agonist ivuxolimab in advanced cancers. Overall study context: Six ivuxolimab dose levels, 0.01 to 10 mg/kg, were given intravenously every 2 weeks. Hepatocellular carcinoma, melanoma, renal cell or head and neck cancer occurred in dose-escalation patients.

With V trimmed by 4 bases and J by 6 bases, 13 bases remained unmatched. The CDR3 consists of 17 residues. Germline V gene sequence: CDR1 SGHRS, CDR2 YFSETQ. The sample holds one count of this clone. Sequencing used immunoSEQ multiplex PCR; TCRdb keeps in-frame clones, though not all of them. The repertoire consists of roughly 58,000 clones, with around 84% occurring once and the leading ten covering approximately 0.61%. This clonotype was sampled from an adult with an advanced solid tumor such as melanoma, head and neck, liver or kidney cancer. The chain combines TRBV5-1 with TRBJ2-1; 10 bases are a match to TRBD2. This specimen was CD4+ or CD8+ T cells sorted from blood, taken in a trial of the OX40 agonist ivuxolimab. The CDR3 loop is CASSRQPLAGGPNEQFF. CDR3 in DNA: TGCGCCAGCAGCAGGCAGCCCTTAGCGGGGGGCCCCAATGAGCAGTTCTTC.